The 17 T cell receptor beta chains given below trace back to one sample, sequenced in a study of radiotherapy plus CTLA-4 blockade in lung cancer. Clones were sequenced by immunoSEQ multiplex PCR, and TCRdb holds only the in-frame ones, with some missing. The repertoire holds 48,000 or so clones, with about four fifths as singletons. This specimen consisted of peripheral blood, obtained from a patient treated with radiotherapy plus ipilimumab. The receptors were gathered from a human donor with non-small cell lung cancer whose response to radiotherapy plus ipilimumab could not be evaluated.

The chain joins TRBV2 to TRBJ1-2; TRBD1 agrees at 9 bases. The CDR3 contains 15 residues. From germline, CDR1 is SNHLY and CDR2 FYNNEI. With V trimmed by 6 bases and J by 5 bases, 10 bases remained unmatched. This CDR3 reads CASRITGGALYGYTF. The CDR3 region has the DNA TGTGCCAGCAGGATTACAGGGGGCGCGTTATATGGCTACACCTTC. Supplemented by reference TRBV2 and TRBJ1-2, the full variable domain reads EPEVTQTPSHQVTQMGQEVILRCVPISNHLYFYWYRQILGQKVEFLVSFYNNEISEKSEIFDDQFSVERPDGSNFTLKIRSTKLEDSAMYFCASRITGGALYGYTFGSGTRLTVV.

The chain employs TRBV7-6 and TRBJ2-5; no firm D call. Trimming removed 0 bases from V and 5 bases from J, with 10 bases in between. Germline CDR1 and CDR2: SGHVS and FNYEAQ. This CDR3 region has 14 residues. CDR3: CASSLAVVRETQYF. The CDR3 DNA reads TGTGCCAGCAGCTTAGCCGTTGTCAGGGAGACCCAGTACTTC.

This clone has a handful of counts. J is TRBJ2-2 and V is TRBV4-3, with D tentatively TRBD2 (6 bases). Trimming removed 0 bases from V and 5 bases from J, with 7 bases in between. The CDR3 is 14 residues long. Germline lookup yields CDR1 LGHNA and CDR2 YSLEER. This CDR3 is CASSQDRGTGELFF. The CDR3 nucleotides read TGCGCCAGCAGCCAAGATCGGGGGACCGGGGAGCTGTTTTTT.

The chain uses TRBV9 and TRBJ2-2; D is undetermined. CDR3 length: 13 amino acids. V dropped 4 bases and J dropped 5 bases, with 9 bases sitting between them. Germline V CDR1 and CDR2: SGDLS, YYNGEE. The CDR3 is CASSPTGTGELFF. As DNA, the CDR3 is TGTGCCAGCAGCCCAACGGGTACCGGGGAGCTGTTTTTT.

This clone has just a few counts. The genes are TRBV5-1 and TRBJ2-7; 11 bases agree with TRBD1. The CDR3 is made up of 13 amino acids. Per the germline V gene, CDR1 is SGHRS and CDR2 is YFSETQ. Trimming at V came to 4 bases and at J to 6 bases, leaving 3 bases not matched to a gene. CDR3 DNA sequence: TGCGCCAGCAGCACGGACAGGGGGCGCGAGCAGTACTTC. This translates into CASSTDRGREQYF.

This chain links TRBV6-1 with TRBJ1-5; weak D call: TRBD1 (5 bases). V was shortened by 8 bases and J by 4 bases, with 9 bases between the two germline ends. The CDR3 contains 12 residues. Germline loops: CDR1 MNHNS, CDR2 SASEGT. The CDR3 nucleotides read TGTGCCAGCGAAAGGGGAAATCAGCCCCAGCATTTT. Translated: CASERGNQPQHF.

The chain joins TRBV6-6 to TRBJ2-5; 10 bases are a match to TRBD2. The CDR3 is 16 residues long. Unmatched junction bases numbered 3, after V lost 0 bases and J lost 2 bases. Germline lookup yields CDR1 MNHNY and CDR2 SVGAGI (reference sequence). The CDR3 protein is CASSYSLLAGQETQYF. The CDR3 DNA is TGTGCCAGCAGTTACTCGTTACTAGCGGGGCAAGAGACCCAGTACTTC.

V is TRBV5-4 and J is TRBJ2-5, with TRBD2 as a possible D gene (7 bases). The CDR3 runs 15 residues. Germline assignment: CDR1 SGHNT and CDR2 YYREEE (reference sequence). V dropped 4 bases and J dropped 4 bases, with 17 bases sitting between them. The CDR3 region is CASSLGGGGGETQYF. As DNA, the CDR3 is TGTGCCAGCAGCCTCGGTGGGGGAGGGGGAGAGACCCAGTACTTC.

This chain connects TRBV21-1 to TRBJ2-1; the listed D gene, TRBD2, was not tested against the DNA. TRBV21-1 is a pseudogene locus. CDR3 size: 16 residues. This CDR3 reads CASSTISGRADNEQFF. CDR3 nucleotides: TGTGCCAGCAGCACTATTAGCGGGAGGGCCGACAATGAGCAGTTCTTC.

The chain has TRBV5-1 and TRBJ2-3; D is uncertain. This CDR3 contains 13 residues. V was cut by 2 bases and J by 0 bases, with 4 bases left in between. Germline values: CDR1 SGHRS, CDR2 YFSETQ. For the CDR3, the DNA is TGCGCCAGCAGCTTTGAGAGCACAGATACGCAGTATTTT. Its translation: CASSFESTDTQYF.

This sequence joins TRBV11-2 and TRBJ2-7, with D possibly TRBD2 on 5 matching bases. Germline values: CDR1 SGHAT, CDR2 FQNNGV. Trimming left V 6 bases short and J 4 bases short, with 16 bases between. The CDR3 is 14 residues long. The CDR3 region is CASRDGERLYEQYF. The CDR3 bases are TGTGCCAGCAGGGATGGGGAGCGGTTATACGAGCAGTACTTC.

The V gene is TRBV7-2, the J gene TRBJ2-7, with D tentatively TRBD1 (7 bases). Trimming took 5 bases from V and 2 from J, leaving 16 bases between them. This CDR3 has 15 residues. Germline assignment: CDR1 SGHTA and CDR2 FQGNSA. Here the CDR3 reads CASSPGAGGTYEQYF. Here the CDR3 DNA reads TGTGCCAGCAGCCCGGGGGCAGGGGGGACCTACGAGCAGTACTTC.

The chain has TRBV19 and TRBJ2-4; 9 bases match TRBD1. There are 16 residues in the CDR3. The V gene's germline CDR1 is LNHDA and CDR2 SQIVND (reference sequence). Germline trimming cut 5 bases from V and 3 bases from J; bases unmatched to any gene: 8. CDR3 in amino acids: CASSPLQGAGKNIQYF. The CDR3 DNA follows: TGTGCCAGTAGTCCCTTACAGGGGGCAGGCAAAAACATTCAGTACTTC.

The CDR3 nucleotides are TGCGCCAGCAGCTTGGCAGGGAACAATGAGCAGTTCTTC. It translates to CASSLAGNNEQFF. This sequence joins TRBV5-1 and TRBJ2-1; possibly TRBD1 for D (5 bases). Between the trimmed V and J ends, which lost 0 bases and 5 bases, there was a span of 6 bases. Germline V gives CDR1 SGHRS, CDR2 YFSETQ. The CDR3 loop spans 13 amino acids.

The V and J genes are TRBV28 and TRBJ2-5; a possible D gene is TRBD1 (6 bases). This CDR3 is 15 amino acids long. From germline, CDR1 is MDHEN and CDR2 SYDVKM. The germline V and J ends were trimmed by 3 bases and 2 bases, with 13 bases remaining between them. Written as DNA, the CDR3 is TGTGCCAGCAGTTTCCAACAGGGTGGGCAAGAGACCCAGTACTTC. This translates into CASSFQQGGQETQYF.

This sequence joins TRBV29-1 and TRBJ2-5, with D hard to call. Between the trimmed V and J ends, which lost 4 bases and 5 bases, there was a span of 5 bases. In germline, CDR1 is SQVTM, CDR2 ANQGSEA. The CDR3 has 10 residues. The CDR3 is CSVVRETQYF. DNA for the CDR3: TGCAGCGTTGTCAGGGAGACCCAGTACTTC.

This clone was detected only a few times. This rearrangement joins TRBV6-5 to TRBJ1-4, with D perhaps matching TRBD1 (5 bases). The CDR3 extends over 15 amino acids. V lost 4 bases to trimming and J lost 8 bases, with 17 bases between them. CDR1 and CDR2 from the germline V gene are MNHEY and SVGAGI. The DNA of the CDR3 is TGTGCCAGCAGTTCTCGGACATCCTTCAACGAAAAACTGTTTTTT. This codes for CASSSRTSFNEKLFF.